This T cell receptor beta chain is from a study of sequential checkpoint blockade in melanoma. Per the germline V gene, CDR1 is SNHLY and CDR2 is FYNNEI. The CDR3 totals 15 residues. V dropped 1 base and J dropped 1; count of bases not matched to a gene: 3. The treatment denotes: randomized to nivolumab then ipilimumab (arm A) or the reverse (arm B). Generated by immunoSEQ multiplex PCR, the TCRdb table keeps only in-frame clones and is missing some. The sample holds under 20,000 clones; roughly 80% are singletons and the top ten take 34%. The chain carries TRBV2 and TRBJ2-7, with TRBD1 matching 8 bases. The sequencing here drew on CD8+ T cells sorted from blood (inferred from file names), taken from a patient given nivolumab and ipilimumab in sequence. The TCR was taken from a human donor with melanoma. CDR3 bases: TGTGCCAGCAGTGAAGGCAGGGGGCTTTCCTACGAGCAGTACTTC. Translation: CASSEGRGLSYEQYF.